This T cell receptor (beta chain) was observed in a study of T-cell reconstitution after alpha-beta-depleted transplantation in children. Turning to this clonotype: Its antigen is as yet unknown.

The CDR3 runs 15 residues. CDR1 and CDR2 (germline): LGHNA, YSLEER. The V and J ends lost 3 bases and 0 bases respectively, with 11 bases between them. Using unique molecular identifiers, the investigators prepared the TCRbeta library. TCRdb processed the PCR reads anew with MiXCR; each CDR3 protein has one entry. The data show about a million distinct CDR3 sequences, less than 30% seen once. Findings of the study overall: At one year after transplant, newly produced T cells mostly accounted for T-cell counts and diversity. By about two months after transplant, alpha-beta T cells reportedly arose from several hundred graft clones that had expanded. Some patients owed their high day-60 TCRbeta diversity to surviving recipient T cells and thymic progenitors.

V gene TRBV4-3 combines with J gene TRBJ1-1; D may be TRBD1 (6 bases). The sequenced sample was PBMCs, mostly from graft donor cells, obtained 360 days after TCRalphabeta/CD19-depleted stem cell transplant. The sequence was obtained from a boy younger than two who had a stem cell transplant for SCID, so the T cells may come from the graft donor. The DNA of the CDR3 is TGCGCCAGCAGCCAGACACAGGGATTGAACACTGAAGCTTTCTTT. This translates into CASSQTQGLNTEAFF.